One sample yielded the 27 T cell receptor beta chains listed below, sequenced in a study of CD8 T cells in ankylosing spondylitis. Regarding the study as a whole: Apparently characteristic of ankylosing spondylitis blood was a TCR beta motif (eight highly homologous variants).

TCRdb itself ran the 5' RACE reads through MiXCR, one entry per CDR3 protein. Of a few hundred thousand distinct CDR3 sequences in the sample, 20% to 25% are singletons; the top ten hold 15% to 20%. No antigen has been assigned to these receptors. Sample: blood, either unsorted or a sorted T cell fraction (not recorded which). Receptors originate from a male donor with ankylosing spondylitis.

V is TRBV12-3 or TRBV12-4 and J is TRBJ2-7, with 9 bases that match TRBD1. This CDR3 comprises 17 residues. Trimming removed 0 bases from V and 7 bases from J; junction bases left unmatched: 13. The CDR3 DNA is TGTGCCAGCAGTTTAGCGAGCGGGACAGGGAAGTTGAAAGAGCAGTACTTC. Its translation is CASSLASGTGKLKEQYF.

In DNA, the CDR3 is TGTGCCAGCAGCCAGAGGACTAGCGGGAGCGAGCAGTTCTTC. Its translation: CASSQRTSGSEQFF. V usage is TRBV11-3 and J usage is TRBJ2-1; 13 nucleotides match TRBD2. With 5 bases clipped from V and 10 bases from J, the junction kept 5 bases outside the gene matches. CDR1 and CDR2 (germline): SGHNT, YENEEA. The CDR3 totals 14 residues.

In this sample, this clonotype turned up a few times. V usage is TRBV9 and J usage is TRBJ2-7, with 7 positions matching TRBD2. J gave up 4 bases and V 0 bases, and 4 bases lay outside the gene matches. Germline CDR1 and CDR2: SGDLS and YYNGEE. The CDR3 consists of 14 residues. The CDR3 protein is CASSVAGGGYEQYF. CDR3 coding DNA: TGTGCCAGCAGCGTAGCGGGAGGAGGATACGAGCAGTACTTC.

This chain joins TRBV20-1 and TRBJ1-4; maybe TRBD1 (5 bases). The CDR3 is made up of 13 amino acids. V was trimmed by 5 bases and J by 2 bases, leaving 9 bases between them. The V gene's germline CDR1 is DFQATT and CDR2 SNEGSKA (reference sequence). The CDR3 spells CSASRDTNEKLFF. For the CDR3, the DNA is TGCAGTGCTTCCCGGGACACTAATGAAAAACTGTTTTTT.

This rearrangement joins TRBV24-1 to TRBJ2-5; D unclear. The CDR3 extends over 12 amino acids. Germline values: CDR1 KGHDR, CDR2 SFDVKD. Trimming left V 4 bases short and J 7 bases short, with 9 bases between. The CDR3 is CATSDSVGTQYF. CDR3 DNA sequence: TGTGCCACCAGTGACTCAGTTGGGACCCAGTACTTC.

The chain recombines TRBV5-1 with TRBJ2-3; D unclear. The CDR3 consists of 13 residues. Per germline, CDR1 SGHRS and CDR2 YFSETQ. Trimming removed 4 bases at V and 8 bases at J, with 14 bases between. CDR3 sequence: CASSPRPEPTQYF. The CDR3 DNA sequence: TGCGCCAGCAGCCCGAGACCAGAACCTACGCAGTATTTT.

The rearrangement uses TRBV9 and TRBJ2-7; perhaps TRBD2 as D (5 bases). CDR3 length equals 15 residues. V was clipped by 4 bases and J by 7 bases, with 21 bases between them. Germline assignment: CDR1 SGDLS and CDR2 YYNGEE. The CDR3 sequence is CASSTTGSPVREQYF. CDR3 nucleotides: TGTGCCAGCAGCACCACGGGATCACCGGTGCGGGAGCAGTACTTC.

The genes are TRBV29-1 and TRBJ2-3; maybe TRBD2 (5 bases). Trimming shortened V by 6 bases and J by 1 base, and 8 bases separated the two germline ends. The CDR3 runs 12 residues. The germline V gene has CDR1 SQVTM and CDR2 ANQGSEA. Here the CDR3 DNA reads TGCAGCGTGGAGAGGGGCACAGATACGCAGTATTTT. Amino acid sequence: CSVERGTDTQYF.

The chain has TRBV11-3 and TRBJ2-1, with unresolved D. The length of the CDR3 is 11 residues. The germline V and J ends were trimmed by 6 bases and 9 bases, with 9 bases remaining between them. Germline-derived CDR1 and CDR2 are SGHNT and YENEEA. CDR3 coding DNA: TGTGCCAGCAGTTCTAGTGTTGAGCAGTTCTTC. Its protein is CASSSSVEQFF. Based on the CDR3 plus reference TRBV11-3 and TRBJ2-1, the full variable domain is EAGVVQSPRYKIIEKKQPVAFWCNPISGHNTLYWYLQNLGQGPELLIRYENEEAVDDSQLPKDRFSAERLKGVDSTLKIQPAELGDSAVYLCASSSSVEQFFGPGTRLTVL.

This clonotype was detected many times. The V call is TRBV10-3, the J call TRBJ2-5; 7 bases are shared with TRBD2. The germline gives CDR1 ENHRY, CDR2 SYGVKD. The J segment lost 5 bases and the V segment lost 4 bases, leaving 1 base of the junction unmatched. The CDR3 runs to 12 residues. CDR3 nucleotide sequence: TGTGCCATCAGTGCCGGGGGGGAGACCCAGTACTTC. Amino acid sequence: CAISAGGETQYF.

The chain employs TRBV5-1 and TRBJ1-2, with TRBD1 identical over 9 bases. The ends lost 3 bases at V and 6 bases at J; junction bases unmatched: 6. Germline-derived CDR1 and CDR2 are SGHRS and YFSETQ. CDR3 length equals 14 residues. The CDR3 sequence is CASSYRTGENGYTF. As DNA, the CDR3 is TGCGCCAGCAGCTACCGGACAGGGGAGAATGGCTACACCTTC.

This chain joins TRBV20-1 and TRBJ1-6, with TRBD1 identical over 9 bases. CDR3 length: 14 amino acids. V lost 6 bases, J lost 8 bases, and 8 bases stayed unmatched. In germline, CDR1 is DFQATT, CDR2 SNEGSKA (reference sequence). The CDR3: CSAHRQGVDSPLHF. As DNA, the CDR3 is TGCAGTGCCCACAGACAGGGGGTAGATTCACCCCTCCACTTT.

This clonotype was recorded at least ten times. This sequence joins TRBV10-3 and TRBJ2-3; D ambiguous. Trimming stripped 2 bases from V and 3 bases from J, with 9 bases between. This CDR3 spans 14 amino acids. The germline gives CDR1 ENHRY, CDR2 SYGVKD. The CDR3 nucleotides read TGTGCCATCAGTGAGGCAGGCGATACAGATACGCAGTATTTT. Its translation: CAISEAGDTDTQYF.

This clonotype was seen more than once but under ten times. The CDR3 region is CSATPSGRAEETQYF. The CDR3 nucleotides read TGCAGTGCTACCCCTAGCGGGAGGGCCGAAGAGACCCAGTACTTC. The chain has TRBV20-1 and TRBJ2-5; 12 positions agree with TRBD2. J lost 3 bases, V lost 4 bases, and 6 bases had no gene match. Per the germline V gene, CDR1 is DFQATT and CDR2 is SNEGSKA (reference sequence). The CDR3 runs 15 residues.

CDR3 DNA sequence: TGTGCCAGCAGCTATACTAGCGGAAGCTACGAGCAGTACTTC. This translates into CASSYTSGSYEQYF. The V call is TRBV7-2, the J call TRBJ2-7; TRBD2 matches at 8 bases. Germline V lookup: CDR1 SGHTA, CDR2 FQGNSA. V was pared by 4 bases and J by 3 bases, with 5 bases of the junction left unmatched. The CDR3 extends over 14 amino acids.

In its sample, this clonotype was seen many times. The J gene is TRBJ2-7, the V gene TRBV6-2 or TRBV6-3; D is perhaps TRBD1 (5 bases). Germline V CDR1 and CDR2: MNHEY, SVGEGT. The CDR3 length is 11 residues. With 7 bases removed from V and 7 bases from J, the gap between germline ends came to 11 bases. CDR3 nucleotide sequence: TGTGCCAGCAACCAGGGTCGGGAGCAGTACTTC. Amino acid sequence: CASNQGREQYF.

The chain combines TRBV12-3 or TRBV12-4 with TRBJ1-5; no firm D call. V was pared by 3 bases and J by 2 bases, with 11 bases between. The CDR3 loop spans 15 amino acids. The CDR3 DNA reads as TGTGCCAGCAGTTTGGGCCTCGTCGGCAATCAGCCCCAGCATTTT. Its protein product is CASSLGLVGNQPQHF.

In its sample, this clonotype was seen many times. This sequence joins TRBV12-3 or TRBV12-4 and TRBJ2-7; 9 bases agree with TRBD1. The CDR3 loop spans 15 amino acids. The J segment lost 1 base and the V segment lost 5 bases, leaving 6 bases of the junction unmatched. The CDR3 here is CASSPRDRASYEQYF. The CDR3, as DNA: TGTGCCAGCAGTCCGCGGGACAGGGCTTCCTACGAGCAGTACTTC.

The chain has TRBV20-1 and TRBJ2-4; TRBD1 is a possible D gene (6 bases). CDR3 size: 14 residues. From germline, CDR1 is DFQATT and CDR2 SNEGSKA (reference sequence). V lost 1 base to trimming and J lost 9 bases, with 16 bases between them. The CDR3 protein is CSARGKQGLSIQYF. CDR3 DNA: TGCAGTGCTAGAGGCAAACAGGGTTTGAGCATTCAGTACTTC.

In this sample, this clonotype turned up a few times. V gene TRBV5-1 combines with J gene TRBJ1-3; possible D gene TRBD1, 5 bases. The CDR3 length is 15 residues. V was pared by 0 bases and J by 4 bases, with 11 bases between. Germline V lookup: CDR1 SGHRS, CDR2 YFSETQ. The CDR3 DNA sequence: TGCGCCAGCAGCTTGGCCGCAGGGATGGGAAACACCATATATTTT. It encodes CASSLAAGMGNTIYF.

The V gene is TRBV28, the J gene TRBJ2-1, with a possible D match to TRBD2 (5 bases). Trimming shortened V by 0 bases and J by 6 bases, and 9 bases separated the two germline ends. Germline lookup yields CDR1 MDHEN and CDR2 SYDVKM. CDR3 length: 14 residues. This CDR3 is CASSLWASSNEQFF. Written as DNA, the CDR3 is TGTGCCAGCAGTTTATGGGCTAGCAGCAATGAGCAGTTCTTC.

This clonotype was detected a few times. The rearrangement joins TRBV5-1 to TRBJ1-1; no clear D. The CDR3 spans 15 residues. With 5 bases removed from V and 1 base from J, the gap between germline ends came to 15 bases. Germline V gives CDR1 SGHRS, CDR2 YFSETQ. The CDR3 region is CASRPDLRRNTEAFF. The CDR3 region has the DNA TGCGCCAGCAGACCTGACCTGAGGAGGAACACTGAAGCTTTCTTT.

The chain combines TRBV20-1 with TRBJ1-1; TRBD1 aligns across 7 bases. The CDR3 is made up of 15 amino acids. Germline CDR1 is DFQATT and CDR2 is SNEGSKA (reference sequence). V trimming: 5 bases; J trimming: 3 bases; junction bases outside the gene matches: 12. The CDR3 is CSAQGGEYMYTEAFF. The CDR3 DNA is TGCAGTGCTCAAGGGGGCGAGTACATGTACACTGAAGCTTTCTTT.

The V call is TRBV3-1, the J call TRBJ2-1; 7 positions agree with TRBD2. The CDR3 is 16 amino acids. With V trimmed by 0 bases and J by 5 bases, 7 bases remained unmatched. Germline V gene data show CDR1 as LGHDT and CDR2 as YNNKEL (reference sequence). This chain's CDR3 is CASSQDPGEGHNEQFF. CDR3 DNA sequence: TGTGCCAGCAGCCAAGATCCGGGGGAGGGGCACAATGAGCAGTTCTTC.

In DNA, the CDR3 is TGTGCCAGCACCCAAGCGGCAGATACGCAGTATTTT. Translation: CASTQAADTQYF. V and J are TRBV5-6 and TRBJ2-3; possible D gene TRBD2, 5 bases. Trimming took 6 bases from V and 4 from J, leaving 9 bases between them. There are 12 residues in the CDR3. Germline CDR1 reads SGHDT; CDR2 reads YYEEEE.

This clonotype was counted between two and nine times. CDR3 DNA: TGCAGCGTTGACACTAGCGGGAGGGCCCAACAGTTCTTC. This sequence encodes CSVDTSGRAQQFF. The chain has TRBV29-1 and TRBJ2-1; the match to TRBD2 covers 13 bases. Germline V gives CDR1 SQVTM, CDR2 ANQGSEA. Trimming cost V 3 bases and J 13 bases; bases outside gene matches: 6. The CDR3 runs to 13 residues.

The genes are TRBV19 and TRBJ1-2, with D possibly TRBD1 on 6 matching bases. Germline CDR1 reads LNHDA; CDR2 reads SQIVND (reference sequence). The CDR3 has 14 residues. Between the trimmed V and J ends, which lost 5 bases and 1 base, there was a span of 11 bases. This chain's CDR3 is CASSLDRRNYGYTF. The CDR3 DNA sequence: TGTGCCAGTAGTCTCGACAGGCGTAACTATGGCTACACCTTC.